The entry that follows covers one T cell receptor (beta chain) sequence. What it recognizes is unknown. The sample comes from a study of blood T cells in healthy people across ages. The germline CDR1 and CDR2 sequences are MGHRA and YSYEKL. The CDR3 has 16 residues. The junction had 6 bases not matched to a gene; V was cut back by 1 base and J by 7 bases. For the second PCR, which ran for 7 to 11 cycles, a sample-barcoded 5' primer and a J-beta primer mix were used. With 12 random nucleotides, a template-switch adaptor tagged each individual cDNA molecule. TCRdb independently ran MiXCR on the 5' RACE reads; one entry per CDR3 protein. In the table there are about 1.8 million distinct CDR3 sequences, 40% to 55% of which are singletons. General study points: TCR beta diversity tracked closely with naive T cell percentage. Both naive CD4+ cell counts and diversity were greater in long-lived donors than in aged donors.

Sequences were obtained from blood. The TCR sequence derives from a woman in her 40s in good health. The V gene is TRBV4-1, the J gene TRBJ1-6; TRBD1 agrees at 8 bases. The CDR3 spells CASSQGLGQGNSPLHF. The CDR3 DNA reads TGCGCCAGCAGCCAAGGACTTGGACAGGGAAATTCACCCCTCCACTTT.